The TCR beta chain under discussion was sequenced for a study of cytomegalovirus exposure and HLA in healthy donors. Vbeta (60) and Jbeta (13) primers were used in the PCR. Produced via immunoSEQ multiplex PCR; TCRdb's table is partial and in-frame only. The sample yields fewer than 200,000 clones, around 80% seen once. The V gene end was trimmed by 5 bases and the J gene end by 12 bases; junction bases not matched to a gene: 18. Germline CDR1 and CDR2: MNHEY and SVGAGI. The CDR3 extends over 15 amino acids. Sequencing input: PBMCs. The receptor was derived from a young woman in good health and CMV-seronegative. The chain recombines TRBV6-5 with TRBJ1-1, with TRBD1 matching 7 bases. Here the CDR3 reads CASSNHRTGSFRSFF. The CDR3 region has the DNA TGTGCCAGCAGTAACCACCGGACAGGCTCTTTTAGGTCTTTCTTT.